This T cell receptor beta chain came from a study of cytomegalovirus exposure and HLA in healthy donors. V was clipped by 5 bases and J by 8 bases, with 12 bases between them. CDR1 and CDR2 from the germline V gene are SEHNR and FQNEAQ (reference sequence). The length of the CDR3 is 13 residues. In the PCR, 60 Vbeta and 13 Jbeta primers were used. TCRdb keeps only in-frame clones here, not all; method: immunoSEQ multiplex PCR. The sample contains roughly 130,000 clones, roughly 82% of which appear only once. Sequencing was done on a sample of PBMCs. This receptor was obtained from a woman aged 18-29 years in good health and CMV-seropositive. The V call is TRBV7-9, the J call TRBJ1-4; D is possibly TRBD1 (5 bases). The CDR3 sequence: CASSPQGGEKLFF. Here the CDR3 DNA reads TGTGCCAGCAGCCCTCAGGGAGGCGAAAAACTGTTTTTT.